The 21 T cell receptor beta chains in this list originate from one sample, sequenced in a study of vaccination and CD4 T cells after COVID-19. TCRdb redid the calling of the PCR reads with MiXCR, one entry per CDR3 protein. Among more than 25,000 distinct CDR3 sequences, 49% were seen once, and the ten largest hold roughly 5%. Time point indicated: late sampling 161 to 241 days after vaccination in three convalescent patients. Source: CD4+ T cells from blood, taken about 7 months after SARS-CoV-2 vaccination. These receptors originate from a human donor who had recovered from COVID-19.

This clonotype has a handful of counts. This chain's CDR3 is CATSSAAGSGANVLTF. CDR3 coding DNA: TGTGCCACCAGCAGTGCAGCCGGCTCTGGGGCCAACGTCCTGACTTTC. V usage is TRBV15 and J usage is TRBJ2-6; D remains unclear. The germline gives CDR1 LNHNV, CDR2 YYDKDF (reference sequence). The CDR3 has 16 residues. Trimming pared 3 bases from V and 0 bases from J, leaving 9 bases between.

This clonotype was found once. The chain uses TRBV28 and TRBJ2-5, with TRBD1 matching 9 bases. There are 17 residues in the CDR3. In germline, CDR1 is MDHEN, CDR2 SYDVKM. V shed 5 bases, J shed 4 bases, and the junction held 14 bases outside the gene matches. CDR3 protein: CASSGNLGQGNRETQYF. The CDR3 DNA is TGTGCCAGCAGTGGCAATTTGGGACAGGGAAATCGAGAGACCCAGTACTTC.

This clonotype showed up just a few times. DNA for the CDR3: TGTGCCAGCAGCAAAAGCCGTCCACAGGGGGCCAACACCGGGGAGCTGTTTTTT. This translates into CASSKSRPQGANTGELFF. The chain uses TRBV21-1 and TRBJ2-2; the listed D gene, TRBD1, was not tested against the DNA. TRBV21-1 has pseudogene status. The CDR3 totals 18 residues.

V usage is TRBV27 and J usage is TRBJ2-2, with 7 bases identical to TRBD2. The CDR3 sequence is 16 residues long. CDR1 and CDR2 (germline): MNHEY, SMNVEV (reference sequence). V shed 6 bases, J shed 2 bases, and the junction held 9 bases outside the gene matches. DNA of the CDR3: TGTGCCAGCAGCCCCAGAAGCGGGATTAACACCGGGGAGCTGTTTTTT. Amino acids: CASSPRSGINTGELFF.

The table lists this clonotype with a few counts. CDR3 bases: TGTGCCAGCTGGAGCGGGAGGACACCTAACGAGCAGTACTTC. Protein: CASWSGRTPNEQYF. The chain couples TRBV7-8 to TRBJ2-7, with 9 bases matching TRBD2. This CDR3 has 14 residues. Germline V lookup: CDR1 SGHVS, CDR2 FQNEAQ. Germline trimming cut 8 bases from V and 5 bases from J; bases unmatched to any gene: 10.

The J gene is TRBJ2-3, the V gene TRBV7-6, with D uncertain. The CDR3 contains 14 residues. Germline lookup yields CDR1 SGHVS and CDR2 FNYEAQ. The V gene lost 5 bases and the J gene lost 0 bases, with 9 bases spanning the gap. CDR3 residues: CASSPRVSTDTQYF. The CDR3 DNA reads TGTGCCAGCAGCCCCCGCGTGAGCACAGATACGCAGTATTTT.

This sequence joins TRBV20-1 and TRBJ2-5; no firm D call. The CDR3 extends over 13 amino acids. Germline assignment: CDR1 DFQATT and CDR2 SNEGSKA (reference sequence). V was clipped by 4 bases and J by 0 bases, with 9 bases between them. The CDR3 region is CSANDDNQETQYF. The CDR3 nucleotides are TGCAGTGCTAACGACGACAACCAAGAGACCCAGTACTTC.

This clonotype has only a few counts. The chain joins TRBV7-2 to TRBJ2-1; D not certain. Germline CDR1 SGHTA, CDR2 FQGNSA. V was shortened by 2 bases and J by 4 bases, with 12 bases between the two germline ends. The CDR3 is made up of 15 amino acids. CDR3: CASSLLGNPYNEQFF. The CDR3 DNA reads as TGTGCCAGCAGCTTACTTGGCAATCCATACAATGAGCAGTTCTTC.

The chain uses TRBV7-9 and TRBJ1-3; D call uncertain. This CDR3 is 13 amino acids long. From germline, CDR1 is SEHNR and CDR2 FQNEAQ (reference sequence). Trimming removed 5 bases at V and 6 bases at J, with 11 bases between. In nucleotides, the CDR3 is TGTGCCAGCAGCAATGGGCCGGCAAACACCATATATTTT. This gives the protein CASSNGPANTIYF. The entire variable domain, with the rest obtained from reference TRBV7-9 and TRBJ1-3, is as follows: DTGVSQNPRHKITKRGQNVTFRCDPISEHNRLYWYRQTLGQGPEFLTYFQNEAQLEKSRLLSDRFSAERPKGSFSTLEIQRTEQGDSAMYLCASSNGPANTIYFGEGSWLTVV.

The gene calls are TRBV20-1 and TRBJ2-7, with 11 bases aligning to TRBD2. Germline CDR1 DFQATT, CDR2 SNEGSKA (reference sequence). The CDR3 covers 14 residues. V was clipped by 6 bases and J by 3 bases; unmatched bases: 7. The CDR3 nucleotides are TGCAGTGCGGTACCCGGGACTAGCGGCTACGAGCAGTACTTC. Its translation is CSAVPGTSGYEQYF.

The CDR3: CATSRTGTSGRSRPRVYNEQFF. Here the CDR3 DNA reads TGTGCCACCAGTCGGACCGGGACTAGCGGGAGAAGCCGCCCTAGGGTATACAATGAGCAGTTCTTC. The V and J genes are TRBV24-1 and TRBJ2-1, with TRBD2 matching over 14 bases. The germline CDR1 and CDR2 sequences are KGHDR and SFDVKD. The CDR3 length is 22 residues. V was clipped by 6 bases and J by 4 bases; unmatched bases: 22.

About this clonotype: At one boundary the junction diverges from the germline segment, which might be a read error. The chain couples TRBV20-1 to TRBJ2-3; no clear D. Germline V CDR1 and CDR2: DFQATT, SNEGSKA (reference sequence). The CDR3 consists of 11 residues. The CDR3 bases are TGCAGTGCAAGAGTCACAGATACGCAGTATTTT. This gives the protein CSARVTDTQYF.

In this sample, this clonotype turned up a few times. This chain connects TRBV7-2 to TRBJ2-1; 8 positions agree with TRBD2. Germline CDR1 is SGHTA and CDR2 is FQGNSA. The J segment lost 6 bases and the V segment lost 0 bases, leaving 4 bases of the junction unmatched. The CDR3 loop spans 15 amino acids. CDR3 amino acids: CASSLAGLVGNEQFF. Written as DNA, the CDR3 is TGTGCCAGCAGCTTAGCGGGACTAGTGGGCAATGAGCAGTTCTTC. Filled out from reference TRBV7-2 and TRBJ2-1, the complete variable domain reads GAGVSQSPSNKVTEKGKDVELRCDPISGHTALYWYRQSLGQGLEFLIYFQGNSAPDKSGLPSDRFSAERTGGSVSTLTIQRTQQEDSAVYLCASSLAGLVGNEQFFGPGTRLTVL.

The chain links TRBV4-1 to TRBJ1-5, with TRBD1 matching 7 bases. The CDR3 covers 13 residues. Germline V lookup: CDR1 MGHRA, CDR2 YSYEKL. V shed 5 bases, J shed 10 bases, and the junction held 8 bases outside the gene matches. In nucleotides, the CDR3 is TGCGCCAGCAGCTTCCAGGGGGACTCACCCCAGCATTTT. Translated: CASSFQGDSPQHF.

This clonotype has more than one count but fewer than ten. V is TRBV20-1 and J is TRBJ2-7; 8 positions agree with TRBD2. The CDR3 runs to 15 residues. V dropped 0 bases and J dropped 1; count of bases not matched to a gene: 5. The germline V gene has CDR1 DFQATT and CDR2 SNEGSKA (reference sequence). The CDR3 sequence: CSAREAGGRSYEQYF. The CDR3 DNA reads as TGCAGTGCTAGAGAGGCGGGAGGAAGATCCTACGAGCAGTACTTC.

The chain has TRBV7-9 and TRBJ2-5; 10 bases match TRBD2. This CDR3 comprises 15 residues. V shed 3 bases and J 5 bases; nucleotides not matched to a gene: 6. Germline CDR1 SEHNR, CDR2 FQNEAQ (reference sequence). The CDR3 DNA follows: TGTGCCAGCAGCTTTTCAAGCGGGAGGGGGGAGACCCAGTACTTC. Translating it yields CASSFSSGRGETQYF. Full variable domain (missing parts from reference TRBV7-9 and TRBJ2-5): DTGVSQNPRHKITKRGQNVTFRCDPISEHNRLYWYRQTLGQGPEFLTYFQNEAQLEKSRLLSDRFSAERPKGSFSTLEIQRTEQGDSAMYLCASSFSSGRGETQYFGPGTRLLVL.

The chain has TRBV6-2 or TRBV6-3 and TRBJ2-5; 12 bases map to TRBD1. The V and J ends lost 7 bases and 5 bases, in that order; junction bases with no gene match: 17. CDR1 is MNHEY and CDR2 is SVGEGT in the germline V gene. The CDR3 is 18 amino acids. The CDR3 loop is CASTRGQGAFLRRETQYF. CDR3 bases: TGTGCCAGCACCAGGGGACAGGGGGCTTTTTTGCGGCGGGAGACCCAGTACTTC.

The chain recombines TRBV11-1 with TRBJ2-3; D ambiguous. Between the trimmed V and J ends, which lost 2 bases and 0 bases, there was a span of 15 bases. Germline V CDR1 and CDR2: SGHAT, FQDESV (reference sequence). This CDR3 has 17 amino acids. This CDR3 reads CASSLRQATVSTDTQYF. The CDR3 region has the DNA TGTGCCAGCAGCTTACGTCAGGCCACAGTAAGCACAGATACGCAGTATTTT. The full variable domain, completed using reference TRBV11-1 and TRBJ2-3, is EAEVAQSPRYKITEKSQAVAFWCDPISGHATLYWYRQILGQGPELLVQFQDESVVDDSQLPKDRFSAERLKGVDSTLKIQPAELGDSAMYLCASSLRQATVSTDTQYFGPGTRLTVL.

This clonotype was seen a handful of times. This rearrangement joins TRBV20-1 to TRBJ1-2, with no clear D. This CDR3 comprises 15 residues. Looked up from germline, CDR1 is DFQATT and CDR2 is SNEGSKA (reference sequence). V was shortened by 6 bases and J by 3 bases, with 20 bases between the two germline ends. The CDR3 loop is CSARPSTGSHYGYTF. The CDR3 nucleotides are TGCAGTGCCCGACCGTCTACCGGGAGCCACTATGGCTACACCTTC.

The V call is TRBV7-2, the J call TRBJ2-5; 9 bases are shared with TRBD2. The CDR3 sequence is 19 residues long. Germline CDR1 reads SGHTA; CDR2 reads FQGNSA. V was clipped by 5 bases and J by 2 bases; unmatched bases: 18. CDR3 sequence reads: CASSPGSDVLAGSQETQYF. CDR3 sequence (DNA): TGTGCCAGCAGCCCTGGGTCGGATGTGCTAGCGGGATCTCAAGAGACCCAGTACTTC.

The V call is TRBV24-1, the J call TRBJ1-5; D remains ambiguous. V was pared by 9 bases and J by 0 bases, with 11 bases between. This CDR3 region has 14 residues. Germline loops: CDR1 KGHDR, CDR2 SFDVKD. The CDR3, as DNA: TGTGCCACCTCGGAAGGATATAGCAATCAGCCCCAGCATTTT. Its translation is CATSEGYSNQPQHF.